The clone carrying this TCR beta chain was picked up many times. The source of the sample is a study of naive and memory T cell subsets. The CDR3 runs to 13 residues. The V end lost 6 bases, the J end lost 0 bases, and 6 bases lay between the germline ends. Per germline, CDR1 SQVTM and CDR2 ANQGSEA. Overnight CMV lysate stimulation of fresh PBMCs defined donor CMV status by CD4+ IFNgamma. Both TRBC1 and TRBC2 were covered by a beta constant-region primer of two equimolar oligonucleotides. TCRdb reanalysed the UMI-ligation and nested PCR reads using MiXCR and keeps one entry per CDR3 protein. The repertoire holds roughly 91,000 distinct CDR3 sequences, with roughly 13% as singletons.

The chain recombines TRBV29-1 with TRBJ2-6, with D hard to call. This receptor was identified in a human donor in good health. The sample taken for sequencing was central memory CD4+ T cells from blood. The CDR3 is CSVQSSGANVLTF. In DNA, the CDR3 is TGCAGCGTACAGAGCTCTGGGGCCAACGTCCTGACTTTC.